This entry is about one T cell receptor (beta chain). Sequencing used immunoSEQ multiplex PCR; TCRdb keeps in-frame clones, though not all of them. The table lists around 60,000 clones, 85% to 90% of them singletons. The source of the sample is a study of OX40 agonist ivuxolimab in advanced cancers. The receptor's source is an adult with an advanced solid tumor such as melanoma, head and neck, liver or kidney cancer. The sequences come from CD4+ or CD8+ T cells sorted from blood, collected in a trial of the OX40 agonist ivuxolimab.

CDR3 sequence (DNA): TGTGCCAGCAGCCAAGGCCTGGACGATGAGCAGTTCTTC. This encodes CASSQGLDDEQFF. V and J are TRBV7-6 and TRBJ2-1; D not certain. Germline-derived CDR1 and CDR2 are SGHVS and FNYEAQ. The CDR3 loop spans 13 amino acids. Trimming removed 5 bases from V and 8 bases from J, with 13 bases in between. Looking up the rest from reference TRBV7-6 and TRBJ2-1 gives the full variable domain: GAGVSQSPRYKVTKRGQDVALRCDPISGHVSLYWYRQALGQGPEFLTYFNYEAQQDKSGLPNDRFSAERPEGSISTLTIQRTEQRDSAMYRCASSQGLDDEQFFGPGTRLTVL.